The 32 T cell receptor beta chains in this list originate from one sample, sequenced in a study of radiation and T cells in renal cell carcinoma. Produced via immunoSEQ multiplex PCR; TCRdb's table is partial and in-frame only. The repertoire holds approximately 100,000 clones, with approximately 86% as singletons. Time point denoted: baseline pretreatment blood. Treatment indicated: 15 Gy SBRT to primary tumor, nephrectomy 4 weeks later. Sample: blood, taken from a patient whose treatment included radiotherapy and nephrectomy. The receptors were gathered from a man over 45 with renal cell carcinoma.

This sequence joins TRBV7-9 and TRBJ2-3; TRBD1 aligns across 9 bases. With 5 bases clipped from V and 1 base from J, the junction kept 7 bases outside the gene matches. The CDR3 is 16 amino acids. Germline loops: CDR1 SEHNR, CDR2 FQNEAQ (reference sequence). The CDR3 is CASSPARTGGTDTQYF. The CDR3 DNA sequence: TGTGCCAGCAGCCCAGCTCGGACAGGGGGCACAGATACGCAGTATTTT. The complete variable domain, with remaining parts taken from reference TRBV7-9 and TRBJ2-3, reads DTGVSQNPRHKITKRGQNVTFRCDPISEHNRLYWYRQTLGQGPEFLTYFQNEAQLEKSRLLSDRFSAERPKGSFSTLEIQRTEQGDSAMYLCASSPARTGGTDTQYFGPGTRLTVL.

Concerning this clone itself: Other DNA variants within this sample encode the same CDR3. V and J are TRBV4-3 and TRBJ2-3; 7 bases fit TRBD2. The CDR3 has 16 residues. CDR1 and CDR2 from the germline V gene are LGHNA and YSLEER. With 3 bases clipped from V and 3 bases from J, the junction kept 9 bases outside the gene matches. The CDR3 region is CASSQWGGVSTDTQYF. The DNA of the CDR3 is TGCGCCAGCAGCCAGTGGGGGGGAGTCTCGACAGATACGCAGTATTTT.

Points on this clone: Distinct nucleotide sequences in the sample also encode this CDR3. CDR3 in DNA: TGCGCCAGCAGTGAAGGACCTATACACAGCTCCTATAATTCACCCCTCCACTTT. Translation gives CASSEGPIHSSYNSPLHF. The chain carries TRBV10-1 and TRBJ1-6, with no clear D. Germline CDR1 reads WNHNN; CDR2 reads SYGVQD (reference sequence). The V end lost 3 bases, the J end lost 0 bases, and 15 bases lay between the germline ends. CDR3 length: 18 residues.

J is TRBJ2-1 and V is TRBV5-5, with 8 bases aligning to TRBD2. Germline CDR1 SGHKS, CDR2 YYEKEE (reference sequence). The J segment lost 0 bases and the V segment lost 4 bases, leaving 6 bases of the junction unmatched. CDR3 size: 16 residues. The CDR3 protein is CASSPESGSSYNEQFF. The DNA for the CDR3 is TGTGCCAGCAGCCCGGAAAGCGGGAGCTCCTACAATGAGCAGTTCTTC.

The V gene is TRBV7-2, the J gene TRBJ2-3; 10 bases match TRBD2. The V and J ends lost 6 bases and 3 bases, in that order; junction bases with no gene match: 6. Germline CDR1 reads SGHTA; CDR2 reads FQGNSA. The CDR3 length is 15 residues. CDR3 coding DNA: TGTGCCAGCAGTCTCAGCGGGGGGGCGACAGATACGCAGTATTTT. Amino acids: CASSLSGGATDTQYF.

In regard to this clone: At one of its ends the junction is not consistent with the germline gene, which may arise from a read error. This chain uses TRBV7-7 with TRBJ2-5, with 8 bases that match TRBD2. Germline values: CDR1 SSHAT, CDR2 FNYEAQ (reference sequence). The CDR3 extends over 14 amino acids. CDR3 sequence: CASSLAGGEETQYF. DNA of the CDR3: TGTGCTAGCAGCTTAGCCGGGGGGGAAGAGACCCAGTACTTC.

This sequence joins TRBV6-5 and TRBJ2-1; D is ambiguous. Trimming took 1 base from V and 0 from J, leaving 4 bases between them. CDR3 length equals 14 residues. Germline V gene sequence: CDR1 MNHEY, CDR2 SVGAGI. Written as DNA, the CDR3 is TGTGCCAGCAGTTACTTAAACTCCTACAATGAGCAGTTCTTC. Protein product: CASSYLNSYNEQFF.

This rearrangement joins TRBV5-1 to TRBJ2-5, with D unclear. Germline CDR1 SGHRS, CDR2 YFSETQ. CDR3 size: 13 residues. V lost 0 bases, J lost 5 bases, and 8 bases lay in between. Written as DNA, the CDR3 is TGCGCCAGCAGCTTGGCATTATTCGAGACCCAGTACTTC. Amino acid sequence: CASSLALFETQYF.

V and J are TRBV30 and TRBJ2-7; 16 bases align to TRBD2. Germline V lookup: CDR1 GTSNPN, CDR2 SVGIG (reference sequence). V gave up 2 bases and J gave up 4 bases; unmatched junction bases: 8. CDR3 length: 17 residues. The CDR3 DNA sequence: TGTGCCTGGAGTCCCGGGACTAGCGGGAGGGCCATGTACGAGCAGTACTTC. Translated, it gives CAWSPGTSGRAMYEQYF.

This chain links TRBV6-5 with TRBJ2-1; TRBD2 aligns across 8 bases. CDR1 MNHEY and CDR2 SVGAGI come from the germline V gene. This CDR3 has 15 amino acids. V lost 7 bases, J lost 8 bases, and 13 bases stayed unmatched. DNA for the CDR3: TGTGCCAGCACCCCTTCCTTAGGACTAGCTTATGAGCAGTTCTTC. Residues: CASTPSLGLAYEQFF.

CDR3 loop: CASSLVQGRTEAFF. The DNA of the CDR3 is TGTGCCAGCAGTTTGGTCCAGGGAAGGACTGAAGCTTTCTTT. The chain links TRBV27 to TRBJ1-1; perhaps TRBD1 as D (5 bases). CDR1 is MNHEY, CDR2 SMNVEV, per germline (reference sequence). The CDR3 is made up of 14 amino acids. Trimming took 3 bases from V and 5 from J, leaving 13 bases between them.

The rearrangement joins TRBV7-9 to TRBJ1-1, with D perhaps TRBD1 (5 bases). The CDR3 has 15 residues. V was trimmed by 2 bases and J by 0 bases, leaving 10 bases between them. Germline V gives CDR1 SEHNR, CDR2 FQNEAQ (reference sequence). The CDR3 coding sequence is TGTGCCAGCAGCTTAATGCAGGGACTGAACACTGAAGCTTTCTTT. It specifies CASSLMQGLNTEAFF.

The chain carries TRBV6-1 and TRBJ2-5; D is possibly TRBD1 (5 bases). In germline, CDR1 is MNHNS, CDR2 SASEGT. V gave up 4 bases and J gave up 5 bases, with 14 bases separating them. CDR3 size: 14 residues. CDR3 sequence reads: CASSVAGARETQYF. In nucleotides, the CDR3 is TGTGCCAGCAGTGTGGCTGGGGCCAGGGAGACCCAGTACTTC.

The J gene is TRBJ2-1, the V gene TRBV25-1, with D possibly being TRBD1 (6 bases). From germline, CDR1 is MGHDK and CDR2 SYGVNS. Trimming removed 4 bases from V and 11 bases from J, with 9 bases in between. The CDR3 is made up of 11 amino acids. As DNA, the CDR3 is TGTGCCAGCAGTGGGGGGCCTCAGCAGTTCTTC. Translation gives CASSGGPQQFF.

V and J are TRBV28 and TRBJ2-7; 11 bases align to TRBD2. This CDR3 contains 15 residues. V dropped 6 bases and J dropped 0; count of bases not matched to a gene: 4. The germline CDR1 and CDR2 sequences are MDHEN and SYDVKM. CDR3: CASSTGLAASYEQYF. The DNA of the CDR3 is TGTGCCAGCAGCACGGGACTAGCGGCCTCCTACGAGCAGTACTTC.

About this clone itself: A read error may account for a junction end that differs from germline. V usage is TRBV4-2 and J usage is TRBJ2-1; 10 positions agree with TRBD2. In germline, CDR1 is LGHNA, CDR2 YNFKEQ. This CDR3 has 17 amino acids. CDR3 amino acids: CASSKESLAGDHNEQFF. Here the CDR3 DNA reads TGTGCCAGCAGCAAAGAATCCCTAGCGGGAGACCACAATGAGCAGTTCTTC.

The J gene is TRBJ1-3, the V gene TRBV4-3; the D gene is possibly TRBD1 (6 bases). The germline gives CDR1 LGHNA, CDR2 YSLEER. The CDR3 runs 17 residues. Trimming left V 0 bases short and J 4 bases short, with 16 bases between. CDR3 nucleotide sequence: TGCGCCAGCAGCCAAGACACTGGGGGGCTTCCCGGAAACACCATATATTTT. This codes for CASSQDTGGLPGNTIYF.

The rearrangement uses TRBV6-5 and TRBJ1-2; no clear D gene. The CDR3 has 15 amino acids. Trimming cost V 2 bases and J 4 bases, with 14 bases left between them. Germline values: CDR1 MNHEY, CDR2 SVGAGI. CDR3 coding DNA: TGTGCCAGCAGTTACGCGGGCCCCATGGGCTATGGCTACACCTTC. Its protein product is CASSYAGPMGYGYTF.

The rearrangement links TRBV9 to TRBJ2-6; no definite D call. The V and J ends lost 4 bases and 2 bases respectively, with 4 bases between them. The CDR3 has 13 amino acids. The germline gives CDR1 SGDLS, CDR2 YYNGEE. CDR3 coding DNA: TGTGCCAGCAGCCCTACTGGGGCCAACGTCCTGACTTTC. It translates to CASSPTGANVLTF.

The J gene is TRBJ1-2, the V gene TRBV10-3; no clear D gene. The V and J ends lost 2 bases and 0 bases respectively, with 4 bases between them. Germline V CDR1 and CDR2: ENHRY, SYGVKD. CDR3 length: 13 amino acids. The CDR3 loop reads CAISEGPNYGYTF. Written as DNA, the CDR3 is TGTGCCATCAGTGAGGGACCTAACTATGGCTACACCTTC.

The chain links TRBV5-1 to TRBJ1-5; D call uncertain. The germline V gene has CDR1 SGHRS and CDR2 YFSETQ. Trimming removed 2 bases from V and 2 bases from J, with 14 bases in between. The CDR3 runs to 16 residues. The CDR3 reads CASSFLPVSGNQPQHF. CDR3 coding DNA: TGCGCCAGCAGCTTCCTACCAGTTTCCGGCAATCAGCCCCAGCATTTT.

V is TRBV19 and J is TRBJ1-4, with a weak D call TRBD1 (5 bases). CDR3 length: 14 residues. In germline, CDR1 is LNHDA, CDR2 SQIVND (reference sequence). Trimming removed 3 bases from V and 7 bases from J, with 12 bases in between. CDR3 region: CASSMGQGGEKLFF. The CDR3 nucleotides read TGTGCCAGTAGTATGGGGCAGGGAGGTGAAAAACTGTTTTTT. Full variable domain (remainder filled in from reference TRBV19 and TRBJ1-4): DGGITQSPKYLFRKEGQNVTLSCEQNLNHDAMYWYRQDPGQGLRLIYYSQIVNDFQKGDIAEGYSVSREKKESFPLTVTSAQKNPTAFYLCASSMGQGGEKLFFGSGTQLSVL.

The chain couples TRBV25-1 to TRBJ1-4; a possible D gene is TRBD1 (6 bases). V gave up 5 bases and J gave up 4 bases, with 11 bases separating them. CDR1 is MGHDK and CDR2 is SYGVNS in the germline V gene. The CDR3 spans 14 residues. CDR3 region: CASSKQGFNEKLFF. In DNA form, the CDR3 reads TGTGCCAGCAGTAAGCAGGGGTTTAATGAAAAACTGTTTTTT.

V gene TRBV11-2 combines with J gene TRBJ1-2; D remains ambiguous. The CDR3 sequence is 14 residues long. Germline values: CDR1 SGHAT, CDR2 FQNNGV. Deletions cut 0 bases from V and 8 bases from J, with 13 bases between. CDR3 sequence: CASSLDLSRRGYTF. CDR3 nucleotide sequence: TGTGCCAGCAGCTTAGATCTCTCCCGCCGGGGCTACACCTTC.

This rearrangement joins TRBV5-1 to TRBJ1-4; the match to TRBD1 covers 7 bases. The V gene end was trimmed by 0 bases and the J gene end by 6 bases; junction bases not matched to a gene: 2. The CDR3 has 14 residues. Germline V gene lookup returns CDR1 SGHRS and CDR2 YFSETQ. CDR3 DNA: TGCGCCAGCAGCTTGGGACAGGGAGATGAAAAACTGTTTTTT. Translation gives CASSLGQGDEKLFF.

The chain recombines TRBV4-2 with TRBJ2-1, with TRBD2 matching over 11 bases. After removal of 1 base from V and 7 bases from J, the junction contained 6 bases not matched to a gene. The CDR3 contains 16 residues. Germline V gene sequence: CDR1 LGHNA, CDR2 YNFKEQ. CDR3 sequence: CASSQVSGGAGNEQFF. The DNA of the CDR3 is TGTGCCAGCAGCCAAGTTAGCGGGGGGGCCGGGAATGAGCAGTTCTTC.

This clone came up once. This rearrangement joins TRBV19 to TRBJ2-1; 9 positions match TRBD2. This CDR3 has 16 amino acids. Germline CDR1 reads LNHDA; CDR2 reads SQIVND (reference sequence). The V and J ends lost 5 bases and 2 bases, in that order; junction bases with no gene match: 7. Written as DNA, the CDR3 is TGTGCCAGTAGTGTAAGACTAGCGGCAACCTACAATGAGCAGTTCTTC. Its translation: CASSVRLAATYNEQFF.

This chain joins TRBV4-3 and TRBJ1-4; possibly TRBD1 for D (6 bases). CDR1 LGHNA and CDR2 YSLEER come from the germline V gene. The CDR3 runs 16 residues. The germline V and J ends were trimmed by 1 base and 7 bases, with 16 bases remaining between them. The CDR3 region is CASSQVVQGLGEKLFF. The CDR3 coding sequence is TGCGCCAGCAGCCAAGTAGTACAGGGTCTTGGTGAAAAACTGTTTTTT.

The rearrangement joins TRBV7-2 to TRBJ2-4; TRBD1 matches 11 bases. The CDR3 extends over 14 amino acids. CDR1 is SGHTA and CDR2 is FQGNSA in the germline V gene. V shed 5 bases, J shed 7 bases, and the junction held 4 bases outside the gene matches. The CDR3, as DNA: TGTGCCAGCAGCAACCGGGACAGGGGGAACATTCAGTACTTC. This translates into CASSNRDRGNIQYF.

The chain joins TRBV29-1 to TRBJ1-5, with D unclear. There are 13 residues in the CDR3. Trimming removed 4 bases at V and 6 bases at J, with 13 bases between. The germline V gene encodes CDR1 SQVTM and CDR2 ANQGSEA. In DNA, the CDR3 is TGCAGCGTTGGAGAATGGGAAGGTCAGCCCCAGCATTTT. Translating gives CSVGEWEGQPQHF.

This clone came up a few times. The chain combines TRBV7-3 with TRBJ2-1; D remains unclear. CDR3 size: 14 residues. The germline gives CDR1 SGHTA, CDR2 FQGTGA. The ends were cut back, 5 bases at V and 1 base at J, with 9 bases in the middle. CDR3 DNA sequence: TGTGCCAGCAGCGACCAGGTTTCCTACAATGAGCAGTTCTTC. Amino acids: CASSDQVSYNEQFF. Using reference TRBV7-3 and TRBJ2-1 for the parts outside the CDR3, the full variable domain is GAGVSQTPSNKVTEKGKYVELRCDPISGHTALYWYRQSLGQGPEFLIYFQGTGAADDSGLPNDRFFAVRPEGSVSTLKIQRTERGDSAVYLCASSDQVSYNEQFFGPGTRLTVL.

The chain has TRBV6-1 and TRBJ2-3; a weak D match, TRBD1 (5 bases). The V end was cut by 4 bases, the J end by 4 bases, with 24 bases between. This CDR3 contains 18 residues. Germline V CDR1 and CDR2: MNHNS, SASEGT. The CDR3 coding sequence is TGTGCCAGCAGTGTCACCCACCCGGACATTTTGAGGCCAGATACGCAGTATTTT. Translation: CASSVTHPDILRPDTQYF.